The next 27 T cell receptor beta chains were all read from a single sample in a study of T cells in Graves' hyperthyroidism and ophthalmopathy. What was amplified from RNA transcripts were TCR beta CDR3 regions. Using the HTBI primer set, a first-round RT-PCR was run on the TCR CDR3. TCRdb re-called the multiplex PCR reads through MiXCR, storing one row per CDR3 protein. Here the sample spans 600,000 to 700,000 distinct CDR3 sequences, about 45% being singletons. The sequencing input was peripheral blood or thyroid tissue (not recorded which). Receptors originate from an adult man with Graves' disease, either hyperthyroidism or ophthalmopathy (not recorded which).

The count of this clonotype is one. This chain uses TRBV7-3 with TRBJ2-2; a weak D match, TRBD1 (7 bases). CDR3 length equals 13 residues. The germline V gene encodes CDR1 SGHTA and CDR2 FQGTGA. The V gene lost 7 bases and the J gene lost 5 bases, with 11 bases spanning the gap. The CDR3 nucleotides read TGTGCCAGCACGGCAGGGGGGACCGGGGAGCTGTTTTTT. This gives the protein CASTAGGTGELFF.

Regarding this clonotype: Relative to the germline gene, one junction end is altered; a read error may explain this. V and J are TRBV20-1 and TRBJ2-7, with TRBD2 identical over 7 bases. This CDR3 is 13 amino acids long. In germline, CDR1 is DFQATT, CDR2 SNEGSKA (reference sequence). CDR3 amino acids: CSARPSGSYERYF. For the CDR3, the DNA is TGCAGTGCTAGGCCTAGCGGATCCTACGAGCGGTACTTC.

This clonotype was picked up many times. The chain's CDR3 is CASSEYLMGAQPQHF. DNA of the CDR3: TGTGCCAGCAGTGAATATTTAATGGGGGCCCAGCCCCAGCATTTT. V and J are TRBV25-1 and TRBJ1-5; the D gene is possibly TRBD1 (6 bases). The length of the CDR3 is 15 residues. The V and J ends lost 0 bases and 7 bases respectively, with 13 bases between them. Germline lookup yields CDR1 MGHDK and CDR2 SYGVNS. Supplemented by reference TRBV25-1 and TRBJ1-5, the full variable domain reads EADIYQTPRYLVIGTGKKITLECSQTMGHDKMYWYQQDPGMELHLIHYSYGVNSTEKGDLSSESTVSRIRTEHFPLTLESARPSHTSQYLCASSEYLMGAQPQHFGDGTRLSIL.

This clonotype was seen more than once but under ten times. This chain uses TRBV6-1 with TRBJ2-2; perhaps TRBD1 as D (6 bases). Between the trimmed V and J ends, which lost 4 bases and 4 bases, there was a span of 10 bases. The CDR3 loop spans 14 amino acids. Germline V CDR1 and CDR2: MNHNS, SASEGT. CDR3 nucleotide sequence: TGTGCCAGCAGTGCACAGGGTGGCACCGGGGAGCTGTTTTTT. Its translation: CASSAQGGTGELFF.

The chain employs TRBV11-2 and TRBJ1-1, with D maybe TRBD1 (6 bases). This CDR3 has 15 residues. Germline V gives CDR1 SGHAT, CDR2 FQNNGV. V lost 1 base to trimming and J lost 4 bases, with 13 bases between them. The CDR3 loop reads CASSLVGGGSTEAFF. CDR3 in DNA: TGTGCCAGCAGCTTAGTCGGAGGGGGAAGCACTGAAGCTTTCTTT.

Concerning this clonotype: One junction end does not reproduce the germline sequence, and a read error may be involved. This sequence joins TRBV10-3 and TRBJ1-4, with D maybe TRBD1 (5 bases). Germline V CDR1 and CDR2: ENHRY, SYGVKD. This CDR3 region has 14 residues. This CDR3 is CASSLDSRDEKLFF. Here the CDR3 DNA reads TGTGCCAGCAGTCTAGACAGCCGGGATGAAAAACTGTTTTTT.

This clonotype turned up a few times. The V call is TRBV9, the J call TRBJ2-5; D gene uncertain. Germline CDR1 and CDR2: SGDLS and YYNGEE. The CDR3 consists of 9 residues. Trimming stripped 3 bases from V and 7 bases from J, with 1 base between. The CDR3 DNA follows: TGTGCCAGCAGCGGGACCCAGTACTTC. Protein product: CASSGTQYF.

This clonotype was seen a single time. DNA of the CDR3: TGTGCCAGCGGCACAGGGGGCACGACTGGAAACACCATATATTTT. Translated, it gives CASGTGGTTGNTIYF. The chain combines TRBV7-8 with TRBJ1-3; 9 bases are shared with TRBD1. Germline values: CDR1 SGHVS, CDR2 FQNEAQ. The V gene end was trimmed by 8 bases and the J gene end by 2 bases; junction bases not matched to a gene: 7. This CDR3 is 15 amino acids long.

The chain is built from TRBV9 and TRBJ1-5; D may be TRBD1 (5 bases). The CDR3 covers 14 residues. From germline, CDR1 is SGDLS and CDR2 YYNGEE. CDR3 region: CASGPWDSNQPQHF. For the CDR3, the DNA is TGTGCTAGCGGCCCCTGGGACAGCAATCAGCCCCAGCATTTT.

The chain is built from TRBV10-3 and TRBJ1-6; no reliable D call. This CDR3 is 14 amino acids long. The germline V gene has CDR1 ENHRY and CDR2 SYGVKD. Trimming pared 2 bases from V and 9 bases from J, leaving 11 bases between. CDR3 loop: CAISEAGVRSPLHF. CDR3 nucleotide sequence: TGTGCCATCAGTGAGGCGGGTGTCCGTTCACCCCTCCACTTT.

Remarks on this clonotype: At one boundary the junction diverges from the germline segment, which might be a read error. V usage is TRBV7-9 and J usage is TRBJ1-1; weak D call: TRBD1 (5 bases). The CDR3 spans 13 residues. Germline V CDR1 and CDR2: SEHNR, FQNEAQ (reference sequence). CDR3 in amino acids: CASRGRQNTEALF. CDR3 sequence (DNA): TGTGCCAGCAGGGGACGGCAGAACACTGAAGCTTTGTTT.

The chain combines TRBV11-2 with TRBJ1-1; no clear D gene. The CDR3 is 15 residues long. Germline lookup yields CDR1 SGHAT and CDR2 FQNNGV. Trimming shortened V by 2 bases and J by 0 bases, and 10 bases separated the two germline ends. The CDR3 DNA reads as TGTGCCAGCAGCTTAATAACCGGGATGAACACTGAAGCTTTCTTT. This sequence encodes CASSLITGMNTEAFF.

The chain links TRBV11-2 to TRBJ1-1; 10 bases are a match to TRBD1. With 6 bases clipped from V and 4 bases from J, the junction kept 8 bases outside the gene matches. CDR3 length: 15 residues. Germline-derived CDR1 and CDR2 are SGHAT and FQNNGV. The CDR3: CASRSGDRGPTEAFF. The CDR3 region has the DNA TGTGCCAGCAGAAGCGGGGACAGGGGACCCACTGAAGCTTTCTTT.

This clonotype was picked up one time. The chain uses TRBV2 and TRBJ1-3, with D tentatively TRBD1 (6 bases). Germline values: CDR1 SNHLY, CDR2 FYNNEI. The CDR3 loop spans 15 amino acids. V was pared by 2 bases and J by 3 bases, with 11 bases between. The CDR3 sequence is CASSELGTRGNTIYF. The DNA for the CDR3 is TGTGCCAGCAGTGAACTAGGGACACGTGGAAACACCATATATTTT.

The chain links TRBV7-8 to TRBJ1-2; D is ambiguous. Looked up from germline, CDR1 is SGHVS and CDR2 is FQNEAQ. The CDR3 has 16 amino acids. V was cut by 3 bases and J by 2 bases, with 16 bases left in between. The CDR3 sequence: CASSLDVRQANYGYTF. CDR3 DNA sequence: TGTGCCAGCAGCTTGGATGTTCGGCAGGCGAACTATGGCTACACCTTC.

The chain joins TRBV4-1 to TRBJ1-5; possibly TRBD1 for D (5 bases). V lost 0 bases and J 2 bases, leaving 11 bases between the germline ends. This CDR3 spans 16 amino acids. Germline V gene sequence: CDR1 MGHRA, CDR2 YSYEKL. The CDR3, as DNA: TGCGCCAGCAGCCAAGATTTAGGGGTTGGCAATCAGCCCCAGCATTTT. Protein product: CASSQDLGVGNQPQHF.

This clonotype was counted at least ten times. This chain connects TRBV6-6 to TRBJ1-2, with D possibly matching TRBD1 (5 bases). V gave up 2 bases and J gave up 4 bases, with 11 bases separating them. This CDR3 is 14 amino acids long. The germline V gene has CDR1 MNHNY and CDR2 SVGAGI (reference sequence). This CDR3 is CASSYLGRGYGYTF. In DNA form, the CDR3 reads TGTGCCAGCAGTTACCTCGGAAGGGGCTATGGCTACACCTTC.

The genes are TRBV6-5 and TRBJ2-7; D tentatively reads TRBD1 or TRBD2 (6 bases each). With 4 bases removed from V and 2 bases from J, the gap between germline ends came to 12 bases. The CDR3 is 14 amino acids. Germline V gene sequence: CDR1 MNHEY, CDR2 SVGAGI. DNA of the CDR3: TGTGCCAGCAGTTCCCTGGGGGGCCCCTACGAGCAGTACTTC. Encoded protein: CASSSLGGPYEQYF.

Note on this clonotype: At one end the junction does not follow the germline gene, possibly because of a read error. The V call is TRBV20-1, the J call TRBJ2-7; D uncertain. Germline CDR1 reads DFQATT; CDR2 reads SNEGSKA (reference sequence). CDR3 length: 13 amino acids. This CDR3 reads CSARGIEDYEQCF. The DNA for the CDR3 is TGCAGTGCTAGAGGGATCGAGGATTACGAGCAGTGCTTC.

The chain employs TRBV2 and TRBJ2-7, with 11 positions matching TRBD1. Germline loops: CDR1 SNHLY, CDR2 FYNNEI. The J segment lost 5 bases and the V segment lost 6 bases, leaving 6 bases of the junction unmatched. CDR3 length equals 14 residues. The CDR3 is CASRGTGGPHEQYF. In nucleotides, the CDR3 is TGTGCCAGCAGGGGGACAGGGGGGCCCCACGAGCAGTACTTC.

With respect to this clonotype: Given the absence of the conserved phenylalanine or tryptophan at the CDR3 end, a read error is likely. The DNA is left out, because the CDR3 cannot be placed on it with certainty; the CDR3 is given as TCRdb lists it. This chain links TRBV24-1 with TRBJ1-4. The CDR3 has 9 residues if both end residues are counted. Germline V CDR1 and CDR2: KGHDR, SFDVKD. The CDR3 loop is CATSDPGDY.

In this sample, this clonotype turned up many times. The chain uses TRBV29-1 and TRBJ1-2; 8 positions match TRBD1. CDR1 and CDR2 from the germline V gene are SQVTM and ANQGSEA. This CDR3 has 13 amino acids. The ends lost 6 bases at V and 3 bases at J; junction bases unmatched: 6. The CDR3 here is CSVPTGDDYGYTF. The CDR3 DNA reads TGCAGCGTCCCGACAGGGGATGACTATGGCTACACCTTC.

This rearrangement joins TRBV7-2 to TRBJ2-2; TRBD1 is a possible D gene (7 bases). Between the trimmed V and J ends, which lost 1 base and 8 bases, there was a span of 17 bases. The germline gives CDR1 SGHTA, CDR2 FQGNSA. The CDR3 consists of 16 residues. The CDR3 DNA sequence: TGTGCCAGCAGCTTAGATTTGATGACAGGGAGGGGGGAGCTGTTTTTT. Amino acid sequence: CASSLDLMTGRGELFF. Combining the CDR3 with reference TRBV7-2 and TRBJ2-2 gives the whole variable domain GAGVSQSPSNKVTEKGKDVELRCDPISGHTALYWYRQSLGQGLEFLIYFQGNSAPDKSGLPSDRFSAERTGGSVSTLTIQRTQQEDSAVYLCASSLDLMTGRGELFFGEGSRLTVL.

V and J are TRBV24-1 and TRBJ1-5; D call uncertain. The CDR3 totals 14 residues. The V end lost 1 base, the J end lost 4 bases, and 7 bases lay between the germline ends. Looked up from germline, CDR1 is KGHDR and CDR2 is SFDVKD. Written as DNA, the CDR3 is TGTGCCACCAGTGATTTTCAATCTAATCAGCCCCAGCATTTT. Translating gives CATSDFQSNQPQHF.

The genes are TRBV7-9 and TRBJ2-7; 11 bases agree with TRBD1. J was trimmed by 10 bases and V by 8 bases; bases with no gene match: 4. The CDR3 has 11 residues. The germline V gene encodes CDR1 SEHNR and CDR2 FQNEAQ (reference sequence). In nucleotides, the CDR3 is TGTGCCAGCGGACAGGGGGCCGATCAGTACTTC. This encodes CASGQGADQYF.

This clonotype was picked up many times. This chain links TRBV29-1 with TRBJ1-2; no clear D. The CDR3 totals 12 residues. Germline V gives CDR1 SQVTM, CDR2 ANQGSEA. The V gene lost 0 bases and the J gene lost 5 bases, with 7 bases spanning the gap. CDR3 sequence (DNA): TGCAGCGTTGAAGATGGGGAATATGGCTACACCTTC. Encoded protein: CSVEDGEYGYTF.

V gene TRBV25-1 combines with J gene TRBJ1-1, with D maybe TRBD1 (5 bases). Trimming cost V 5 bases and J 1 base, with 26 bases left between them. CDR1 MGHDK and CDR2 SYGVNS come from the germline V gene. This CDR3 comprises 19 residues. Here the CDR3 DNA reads TGTGCCAGCAGTTTACGTGCCTGGTCCCAAACGGGACGGAACACTGAAGCTTTCTTT. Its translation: CASSLRAWSQTGRNTEAFF.